Below, one TCR beta chain is given with its context. Participant-given clinical history determined each cohort assignment. This specimen comes from a study of blood T cell repertoires in COVID-19. Looking at the study overall: Acute and convalescent COVID-19 specimens originated in the United States, Italy and Spain. T cells, B-cell-depleted T cells, or PBMCs supplied cDNA or gDNA.

The method was immunoSEQ multiplex PCR; TCRdb's version includes in-frame clones alone and lacks a portion of them. The profile shows about 250,000 clones, about 90% of them singletons. The CDR3 covers 15 residues. V dropped 5 bases and J dropped 5; count of bases not matched to a gene: 9. Germline V gene sequence: CDR1 SEHNR, CDR2 FQNEAQ (reference sequence). The chain is built from TRBV7-9 and TRBJ2-5, with TRBD2 matching 9 bases. This receptor was taken from a woman aged 30 to 39 with acute COVID-19. Material for sequencing was PBMCs or T cells enriched from blood (not recorded which). CDR3 region: CASSVRAGGEETQYF. For the CDR3, the DNA is TGTGCCAGCAGCGTCCGAGCGGGGGGAGAGGAGACCCAGTACTTC.